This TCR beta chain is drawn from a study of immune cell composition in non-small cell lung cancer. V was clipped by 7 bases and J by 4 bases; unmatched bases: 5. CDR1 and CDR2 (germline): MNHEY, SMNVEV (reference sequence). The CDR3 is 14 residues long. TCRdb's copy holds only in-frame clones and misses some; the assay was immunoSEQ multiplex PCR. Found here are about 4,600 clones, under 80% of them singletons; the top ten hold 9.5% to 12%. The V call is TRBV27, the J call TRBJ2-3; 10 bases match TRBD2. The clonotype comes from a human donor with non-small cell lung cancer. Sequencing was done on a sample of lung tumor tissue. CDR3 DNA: TGTGCCAGCACCTACAGCGGGAGGGCAGATACGCAGTATTTT. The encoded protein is CASTYSGRADTQYF.